Listed below are T cell receptor beta chains from one sample, sequenced in a study of vaccination and CD4 T cells after COVID-19. TCRdb independently ran MiXCR on the PCR reads; one entry per CDR3 protein. The data contain 25,000 to 35,000 distinct CDR3 sequences, approximately 49% of them singletons. The specimen was CD4+ T cells from blood, collected about 7 months after SARS-CoV-2 vaccination. The origin of the receptors is a human donor who had recovered from COVID-19. Both conserved end residues are part of each CDR3. The order of the fields is J gene, V gene, D gene, clone size, CDR3 protein, CDR3 DNA. D genes are given only for firm matches. A clone size is listed for some rows: how often the clone was seen (once, few, many), or a class if it is expanded.

>TRBJ1-5|TRBV6-1|NA|NA
CASSARDGVWQPQHF
TGTGCCAGCAGTGCCCGGGACGGAGTCTGGCAGCCCCAGCATTTT
>TRBJ2-5|TRBV18|TRBD2|NA
CASSLSSGAQETQYF
TGTGCCAGCTCACTCTCTAGCGGGGCTCAAGAGACCCAGTACTTC
>TRBJ1-5|TRBV30|NA|NA
CAWSYGGLGNQPQHF
TGTGCCTGGAGTTACGGGGGCCTTGGTAATCAGCCCCAGCATTTT
>TRBJ1-1|TRBV19|NA|NA
CASSTPRRRNTEAFF
TGTGCCAGTAGTACCCCCCGCCGCCGGAACACTGAAGCTTTCTTT
>TRBJ2-1|TRBV7-9|TRBD2|once
CASSRPRGQWLAGERGHDEQFF
TGTGCCAGCAGCCGACCCAGGGGGCAGTGGCTAGCGGGAGAGCGTGGACACGATGAGCAGTTCTTC
>TRBJ1-2|TRBV10-3|TRBD1|NA
CAISESTGTGDGYTF
TGTGCCATCAGTGAGTCGACCGGGACAGGGGATGGCTACACCTTC
>TRBJ2-7|TRBV6-2/TRBV6-3|NA|NA
CASSYSTVYEQYF
TGTGCCAGCAGTTACTCGACAGTGTACGAGCAGTACTTC
>TRBJ2-1|TRBV20-1|TRBD2|NA
CSARLAGNNEQFF
TGCAGTGCTAGACTAGCGGGAAACAATGAGCAGTTCTTC
>TRBJ1-4|TRBV7-6|NA|few
CASSLAGPNEKLFF
TGTGCCAGCAGTTTAGCGGGGCCTAATGAAAAACTGTTTTTT
>TRBJ2-5|TRBV25-1|NA|few
CASSGTGGGQETQYF
TGTGCCAGCAGTGGAACGGGAGGGGGACAGGAGACCCAGTACTTC
>TRBJ1-1|TRBV7-9|NA|NA
CASSPLRGARSEAFF
TGTGCCAGCAGCCCCCTTCGGGGGGCGCGTAGTGAAGCTTTCTTT
>TRBJ2-3|TRBV2|TRBD1|NA
CASSSHRQGGTDTQYF
TGTGCCAGCAGTTCCCACCGACAGGGCGGGACAGATACGCAGTATTTT
>TRBJ1-5|TRBV12-3/TRBV12-4|TRBD1|NA
CASSLAGQGNQPQHF
TGTGCCAGCAGTTTAGCGGGACAGGGCAATCAGCCCCAGCATTTT
>TRBJ1-1|TRBV7-2|TRBD1|NA
CASSLYGRGQSEAFF
TGTGCCAGCAGCTTATACGGCAGGGGGCAATCTGAAGCTTTCTTT
>TRBJ2-3|TRBV20-1|TRBD2|few
CSAPPPLLAGAYTDTQYF
TGCAGTGCTCCGCCACCATTACTAGCGGGAGCTTACACAGATACGCAGTATTTT
>TRBJ1-2|TRBV27|TRBD1|NA
CASSSDRDDNYGYTF
TGTGCCAGCAGTTCAGACAGGGACGACAACTATGGCTACACCTTC
>TRBJ2-2|TRBV20-1|TRBD2|NA
CSARGGLNTGELFF
TGCAGTGCTAGGGGAGGGCTGAACACCGGGGAGCTGTTTTTT
>TRBJ2-1|TRBV28|TRBD2|once
CASSLYFRAGVYNEQFF
TGTGCCAGCAGTTTATACTTCCGAGCGGGGGTTTACAATGAGCAGTTCTTC
>TRBJ2-3|TRBV19|NA|NA
CASRPEAGHGSTDTQYF
TGTGCCAGTCGGCCTGAAGCGGGTCATGGTTCCACAGATACGCAGTATTTT
>TRBJ2-5|TRBV6-5|TRBD2|few
CASSYSSVAGAGTQYF
TGTGCCAGCAGTTACTCGAGTGTAGCGGGAGCTGGGACCCAGTACTTC
>TRBJ2-7|TRBV28|NA|NA
CASSYGEQYF
TGTGCCAGCAGTTATGGAGAGCAGTACTTC
>TRBJ2-1|TRBV15|TRBD2|NA
CATSRDPLGLAGHEQFF
TGTGCCACCAGCAGAGATCCTCTCGGACTAGCGGGACATGAGCAGTTCTTC
>TRBJ2-5|TRBV6-1|TRBD2|few
CASSESASGSQTQYF
TGTGCCAGCAGTGAAAGTGCTAGCGGGAGCCAGACCCAGTACTTC
>TRBJ2-3|TRBV6-5|NA|NA
CASSSPGLAQTDTQYF
TGTGCCAGCAGTTCCCCGGGACTCGCCCAAACAGATACGCAGTATTTT
>TRBJ2-7|TRBV20-1|NA|NA
CSASSSRGEQYF
TGCAGTGCTAGCAGTAGTCGGGGCGAGCAGTACTTC
>TRBJ2-5|TRBV15|NA|few
CATSRDLETQYF
TGTGCCACCAGCAGAGATCTAGAGACCCAGTACTTC
>TRBJ2-3|TRBV27|NA|NA
CASSLRHSGVGTDTQYF
TGTGCCAGCAGTTTACGCCATTCCGGTGTCGGGACAGATACGCAGTATTTT
>TRBJ2-3|TRBV28|TRBD1|few
CASRSGTGGMSTQYF
TGTGCCAGCAGATCCGGGACAGGGGGTATGTCTACGCAGTATTTT
>TRBJ1-3|TRBV20-1|NA|NA
CSASDSRSGNTIYF
TGCAGTGCTTCAGACAGCCGCTCTGGAAACACCATATATTTT
>TRBJ2-5|TRBV28|TRBD2|few
CASSPGVAGAREETQYF
TGTGCCAGCAGTCCCGGGGTGGCGGGAGCACGTGAAGAGACCCAGTACTTC
>TRBJ2-1|TRBV6-4|TRBD2|NA
CASSVTGEGPYNEQFF
TGTGCCAGCAGTGTGACGGGGGAGGGCCCCTACAATGAGCAGTTCTTC
>TRBJ2-7|TRBV28|TRBD2|NA
CASRGLAGGEVMEQYF
TGTGCCAGCAGGGGACTAGCGGGAGGTGAGGTCATGGAGCAGTACTTC
>TRBJ2-5|TRBV5-4|TRBD2|NA
CASRRTSGRLQETQYF
TGTGCCAGTAGGCGAACTAGCGGGAGATTGCAGGAGACCCAGTACTTC
>TRBJ2-2|TRBV28|NA|NA
CASRVSNTGELFF
TGTGCCAGCCGTGTTAGCAACACCGGGGAGCTGTTTTTT
>TRBJ1-6|TRBV7-2|NA|few
CASSLQGSGNNSPLHF
TGTGCCAGCAGCTTACAGGGGTCGGGGAATAATTCACCCCTCCACTTT
>TRBJ1-1|TRBV27|NA|few
CASSLLGSGEEAFF
TGTGCCAGCAGTTTACTGGGTTCAGGGGAAGAGGCTTTCTTT
>TRBJ1-2|TRBV4-1|NA|medium-sized
CASSQELGYGNYGYTF
TGCGCCAGCAGCCAAGAATTAGGATACGGTAACTATGGCTACACCTTC
>TRBJ2-1|TRBV7-9|TRBD2|NA
CASSLATSGGYEQFF
TGTGCCAGCAGCTTAGCGACTAGCGGGGGGTATGAGCAGTTCTTC
>TRBJ2-5|TRBV7-3|TRBD1|few
CASSNRGRETQYF
TGTGCCAGCAGCAACAGGGGGCGGGAGACCCAGTACTTC
>TRBJ2-1|TRBV5-4|NA|NA
CASSLVSSSYNEQFF
TGTGCCAGCAGCTTGGTTTCTAGCTCCTACAATGAGCAGTTCTTC
>TRBJ2-1|TRBV6-2/TRBV6-3|NA|once
CASSPGGAQGNNEQFF
TGTGCCAGCAGCCCTGGAGGGGCGCAGGGGAACAATGAGCAGTTCTTC
>TRBJ2-3|TRBV19|NA|NA
CASRKTHDRTDTQYF
TGTGCCAGTAGGAAGACCCATGATCGCACAGATACGCAGTATTTT
>TRBJ2-1|TRBV6-5|NA|few
CASSSLGQSKQFF
TGTGCCAGCAGTTCTTTAGGACAGAGCAAGCAGTTCTTC
>TRBJ2-1|TRBV15|NA|NA
CATSIERSSYNEQFF
TGTGCCACCAGCATTGAAAGGAGCTCCTACAATGAGCAGTTCTTC
>TRBJ2-1|TRBV11-3|TRBD2|NA
CASSFGAGGPNEQFF
TGTGCCAGCAGCTTCGGGGCGGGAGGACCTAATGAGCAGTTCTTC
>TRBJ2-7|TRBV7-2|TRBD2|few
CASSPGVRDRALAGGYEQYF
TGTGCCAGCAGCCCGGGGGTACGGGACAGGGCGCTAGCGGGGGGCTACGAGCAGTACTTC
>TRBJ2-7|TRBV6-2/TRBV6-3|NA|NA
CASSYPASSYEQYF
TGTGCCAGCAGCTATCCCGCCAGCTCCTACGAGCAGTACTTC
>TRBJ2-7|TRBV18|TRBD2|NA
CASSPTSGAYEQYF
TGTGCCAGCTCCCCAACTAGCGGAGCCTACGAGCAGTACTTC
>TRBJ1-1|TRBV19|TRBD1|few
CASTMGQASNTEAFF
TGTGCCAGTACAATGGGACAGGCCTCGAACACTGAAGCTTTCTTT
>TRBJ2-3|TRBV4-3|TRBD2|NA
CASSQDYSGETDTQYF
TGCGCCAGCAGCCAAGATTATAGCGGGGAAACAGATACGCAGTATTTT
>TRBJ1-1|TRBV2|TRBD1|NA
CASSEGQGVRTEAFF
TGTGCCAGCAGTGAAGGCCAGGGGGTACGGACTGAAGCTTTCTTT
>TRBJ1-1|TRBV27|NA|few
CASSSSGWNTEAFF
TGTGCCAGCAGTTCCTCCGGATGGAACACTGAAGCTTTCTTT